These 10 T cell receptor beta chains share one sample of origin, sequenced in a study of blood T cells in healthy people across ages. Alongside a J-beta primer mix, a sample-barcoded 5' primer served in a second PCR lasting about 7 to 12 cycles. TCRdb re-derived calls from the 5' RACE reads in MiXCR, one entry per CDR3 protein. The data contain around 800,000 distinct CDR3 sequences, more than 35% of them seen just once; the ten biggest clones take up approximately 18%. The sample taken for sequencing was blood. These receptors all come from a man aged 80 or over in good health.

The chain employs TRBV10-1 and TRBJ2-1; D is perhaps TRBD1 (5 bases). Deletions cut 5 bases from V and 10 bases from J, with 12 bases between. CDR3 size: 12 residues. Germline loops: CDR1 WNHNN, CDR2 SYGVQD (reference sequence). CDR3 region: CASSIGQREQFF. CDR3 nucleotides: TGCGCCAGCAGTATCGGACAAAGGGAGCAGTTCTTC.

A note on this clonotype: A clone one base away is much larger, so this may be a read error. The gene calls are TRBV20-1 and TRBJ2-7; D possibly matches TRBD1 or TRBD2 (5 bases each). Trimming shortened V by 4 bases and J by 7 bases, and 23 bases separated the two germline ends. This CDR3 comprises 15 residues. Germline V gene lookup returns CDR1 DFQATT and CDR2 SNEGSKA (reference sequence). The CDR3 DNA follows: TGCAGTGCTACCCCAACGTCGGGACGCTACAATGAGCAGTACTTC. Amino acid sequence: CSATPTSGRYNEQYF.

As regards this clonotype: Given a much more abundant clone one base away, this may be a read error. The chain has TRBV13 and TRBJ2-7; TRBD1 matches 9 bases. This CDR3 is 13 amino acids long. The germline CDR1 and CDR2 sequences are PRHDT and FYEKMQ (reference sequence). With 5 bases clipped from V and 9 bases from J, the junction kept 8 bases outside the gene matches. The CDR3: CASSIQDRGSQYF. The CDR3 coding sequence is TGTGCCAGCAGCATACAGGACAGGGGCTCGCAGTACTTC.

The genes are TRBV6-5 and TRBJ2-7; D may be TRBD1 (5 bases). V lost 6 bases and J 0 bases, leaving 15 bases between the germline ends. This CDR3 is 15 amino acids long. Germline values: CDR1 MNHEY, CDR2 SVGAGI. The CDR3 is CASSPTRDSSYEQYF. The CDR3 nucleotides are TGTGCCAGCAGCCCCACACGTGACAGCTCCTACGAGCAGTACTTC.

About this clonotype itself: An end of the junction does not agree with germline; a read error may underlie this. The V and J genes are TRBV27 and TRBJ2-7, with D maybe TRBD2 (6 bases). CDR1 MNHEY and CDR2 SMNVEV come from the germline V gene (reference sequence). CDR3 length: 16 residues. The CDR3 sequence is CASSSSPGGRGETQCF. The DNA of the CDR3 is TGTGCCAGCAGCTCATCACCAGGAGGGAGAGGGGAGACCCAGTGCTTC.

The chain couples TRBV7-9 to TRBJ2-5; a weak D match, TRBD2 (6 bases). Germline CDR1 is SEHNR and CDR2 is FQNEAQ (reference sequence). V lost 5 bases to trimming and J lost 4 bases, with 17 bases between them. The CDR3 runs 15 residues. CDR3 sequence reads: CASSREKTRGETQYF. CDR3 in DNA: TGTGCCAGCAGCCGCGAAAAGACTAGGGGAGAGACCCAGTACTTC.

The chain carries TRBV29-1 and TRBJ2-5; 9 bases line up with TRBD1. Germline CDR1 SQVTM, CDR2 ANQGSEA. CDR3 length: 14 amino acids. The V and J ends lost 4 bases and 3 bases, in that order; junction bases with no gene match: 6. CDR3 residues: CSVAYDRGKETQYF. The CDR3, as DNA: TGCAGCGTTGCTTACGACAGGGGGAAAGAGACCCAGTACTTC.

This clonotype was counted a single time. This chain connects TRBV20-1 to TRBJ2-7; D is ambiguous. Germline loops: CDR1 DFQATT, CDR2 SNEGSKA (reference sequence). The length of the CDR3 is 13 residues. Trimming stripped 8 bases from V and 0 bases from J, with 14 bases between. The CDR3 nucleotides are TGCAGTTTTAGGGCCCGAAGCTCCTACGAGCAGTACTTC. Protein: CSFRARSSYEQYF.

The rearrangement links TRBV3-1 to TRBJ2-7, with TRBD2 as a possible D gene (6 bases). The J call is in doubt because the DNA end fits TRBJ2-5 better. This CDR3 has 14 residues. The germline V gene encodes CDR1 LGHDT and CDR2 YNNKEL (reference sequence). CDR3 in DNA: TGTGCCAGCAGCCCCCCATGGGGGAGGGAGACCCAGTACTTC. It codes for CASSPPWGRETQYF.

The CDR3 DNA reads as TGTGCCAGCAGAGACGGACTAGCGGGAGGGCCAGGGGAAGATACGCAGTATTTT. Protein product: CASRDGLAGGPGEDTQYF. This chain uses TRBV2 with TRBJ2-3; 15 bases map to TRBD2. CDR1 SNHLY and CDR2 FYNNEI come from the germline V gene. The ends lost 6 bases at V and 5 bases at J; junction bases unmatched: 12. The CDR3 consists of 18 residues.